Below are 27 T cell receptor beta chains sequenced from a single sample in a study of technical replicates of blood from several donors. The method was immunoSEQ multiplex PCR; TCRdb's version includes in-frame clones alone and lacks a portion of them. Here the sample spans 84,000 or so clones, approximately 94% being singletons. Material for sequencing was T cells isolated from PBMCs. The source of these receptors is a human donor in good health.

This chain uses TRBV6-5 with TRBJ1-1; no firm D call. Per germline, CDR1 MNHEY and CDR2 SVGAGI. Between the trimmed V and J ends, which lost 0 bases and 2 bases, there was a span of 10 bases. This CDR3 has 15 amino acids. CDR3 sequence reads: CASSYSWQANTEAFF. DNA of the CDR3: TGTGCCAGCAGTTACTCGTGGCAGGCCAACACTGAAGCTTTCTTT.

The rearrangement joins TRBV5-1 to TRBJ2-7, with a tentative D call TRBD2 (6 bases). With 0 bases removed from V and 6 bases from J, the gap between germline ends came to 10 bases. Germline V gene sequence: CDR1 SGHRS, CDR2 YFSETQ. CDR3 length equals 13 residues. CDR3 region: CASSLGQGGEQYF. CDR3 sequence (DNA): TGCGCCAGCAGCTTGGGGCAGGGAGGCGAGCAGTACTTC.

The gene calls are TRBV5-4 and TRBJ2-1, with TRBD2 matching over 8 bases. The CDR3 runs 14 residues. V lost 4 bases, J lost 3 bases, and 3 bases stayed unmatched. Per germline, CDR1 SGHNT and CDR2 YYREEE (reference sequence). The CDR3: CASSGTSFYNEQFF. CDR3 coding DNA: TGTGCCAGCAGCGGGACTAGTTTCTACAATGAGCAGTTCTTC. The variable domain in full, with the rest retrieved from reference TRBV5-4 and TRBJ2-1, is ETGVTQSPTHLIKTRGQQVTLRCSSQSGHNTVSWYQQALGQGPQFIFQYYREEENGRGNFPPRFSGLQFPNYSSELNVNALELDDSALYLCASSGTSFYNEQFFGPGTRLTVL.

V is TRBV11-3 and J is TRBJ2-1; D is perhaps TRBD1 (5 bases). The CDR3 sequence is 16 residues long. Deletions cut 4 bases from V and 4 bases from J, with 17 bases between. Germline CDR1 is SGHNT and CDR2 is YENEEA. CDR3 amino acids: CASSSQETERYNEQFF. The CDR3 bases are TGTGCCAGCAGCTCTCAGGAGACAGAGAGATACAATGAGCAGTTCTTC.

The rearrangement joins TRBV5-8 to TRBJ1-1; 7 nucleotides match TRBD1. The CDR3 sequence is 15 residues long. Losses at the gene ends were 4 bases for V and 1 base for J; bases not matched to a gene: 7. Germline CDR1 is SGHTS and CDR2 is YDEGEE. Here the CDR3 reads CASSPGAGGNTEAFF. DNA of the CDR3: TGTGCCAGCAGCCCTGGGGCAGGGGGGAACACTGAAGCTTTCTTT.

A single count supports this clone. The J gene is TRBJ2-1, the V gene TRBV19; 10 nucleotides line up with TRBD2. Trimming cost V 4 bases and J 4 bases; bases outside gene matches: 7. Germline lookup yields CDR1 LNHDA and CDR2 SQIVND (reference sequence). CDR3 length: 16 amino acids. The CDR3 DNA is TGTGCCAGTAGTACGCCAACTAGCGGGATGTACAATGAGCAGTTCTTC. This gives the protein CASSTPTSGMYNEQFF.

This clone was found once. The V and J genes are TRBV4-2 and TRBJ1-2; 8 nucleotides agree with TRBD1. Looked up from germline, CDR1 is LGHNA and CDR2 is YNFKEQ. V was pared by 2 bases and J by 1 base, with 12 bases of the junction left unmatched. The CDR3 length is 18 residues. The CDR3 DNA follows: TGTGCCAGCAGCCAAATGGTGTTTGGGACAGGACTTAACTATGGCTACACCTTC. Residues: CASSQMVFGTGLNYGYTF.

The gene calls are TRBV14 and TRBJ1-2; D is unresolved. V dropped 4 bases and J dropped 4 bases, with 7 bases sitting between them. Germline values: CDR1 SGHDN, CDR2 FVKESK. The CDR3 has 12 residues. This CDR3 reads CASSRALYGYTF. The CDR3 coding sequence is TGTGCCAGCAGCCGCGCTCTCTATGGCTACACCTTC.

Only one count was recorded for this clone. The chain combines TRBV5-5 with TRBJ2-7; 9 bases are shared with TRBD2. Germline-derived CDR1 and CDR2 are SGHKS and YYEKEE (reference sequence). After removal of 0 bases from V and 3 bases from J, the junction contained 7 bases not matched to a gene. CDR3 size: 16 residues. The CDR3 DNA reads TGTGCCAGCAGCTTGGGCCTAGCGGGGTTTATCTACGAGCAGTACTTC. Its protein product is CASSLGLAGFIYEQYF.

The chain employs TRBV6-5 and TRBJ2-5, with D possibly TRBD2 on 5 matching bases. The CDR3 runs 16 residues. The V and J ends lost 4 bases and 4 bases respectively, with 19 bases between them. The V gene's germline CDR1 is MNHEY and CDR2 SVGAGI. CDR3 amino acids: CASSSRAYKARETQYF. Written as DNA, the CDR3 is TGTGCCAGCAGTTCGAGGGCCTACAAGGCCCGAGAGACCCAGTACTTC.

The rearrangement uses TRBV19 and TRBJ1-1; TRBD1 agrees at 7 bases. This CDR3 contains 14 residues. V lost 6 bases and J lost 7; bases outside the gene matches: 11. Germline CDR1 and CDR2: LNHDA and SQIVND (reference sequence). CDR3 DNA: TGTGCCAGTAGCGCACGGGACAGCCGACTTGAAGCTTTCTTT. Its translation: CASSARDSRLEAFF.

The count of this clone is one. J is TRBJ2-7 and V is TRBV4-1; 9 bases are a match to TRBD1. The CDR3 runs 15 residues. Germline-derived CDR1 and CDR2 are MGHRA and YSYEKL. The trim removed 2 bases at V and 3 bases at J, leaving 5 bases unmatched. The CDR3 nucleotides read TGCGCCAGCAGCCAACCTACAGGGGGCCGCTACGAGCAGTACTTC. Protein sequence: CASSQPTGGRYEQYF.

This sequence joins TRBV27 and TRBJ2-3; D possibly corresponds to TRBD2 (7 bases). V was pared by 7 bases and J by 2 bases, with 16 bases between. Germline V gene lookup returns CDR1 MNHEY and CDR2 SMNVEV (reference sequence). This CDR3 spans 15 amino acids. As DNA, the CDR3 is TGTGCCAGCACTAGAGCGGGACATAACACAGATACGCAGTATTTT. Amino acids: CASTRAGHNTDTQYF.

The genes are TRBV7-8 and TRBJ1-4, with a possible D match to TRBD1 (6 bases). The CDR3 length is 14 residues. Trimming cost V 5 bases and J 10 bases, with 17 bases left between them. The V gene's germline CDR1 is SGHVS and CDR2 FQNEAQ. CDR3 nucleotide sequence: TGTGCCAGCAGCGACGACAGGTCCTCGGGAAAACTGTTTTTT. The encoded protein is CASSDDRSSGKLFF.

V is TRBV27 and J is TRBJ1-3; no definite D call. V shed 6 bases and J shed 0 bases, with 12 bases lying between them. Germline loops: CDR1 MNHEY, CDR2 SMNVEV (reference sequence). There are 15 residues in the CDR3. The CDR3 DNA is TGTGCCAGCAGCCGAGAGCCCTACTCTGGAAACACCATATATTTT. This gives the protein CASSREPYSGNTIYF.

V is TRBV29-1 and J is TRBJ2-3; perhaps TRBD1 as D (6 bases). The CDR3 has 12 residues. Germline V gives CDR1 SQVTM, CDR2 ANQGSEA. With 3 bases removed from V and 4 bases from J, the gap between germline ends came to 8 bases. CDR3 DNA: TGCAGCGTTGACAGGGGACCAGATACGCAGTATTTT. It is translated as CSVDRGPDTQYF.

The chain has TRBV4-1 and TRBJ1-1; tentatively, D is TRBD1 (5 bases). Germline-derived CDR1 and CDR2 are MGHRA and YSYEKL. V gave up 6 bases and J gave up 0 bases, with 11 bases separating them. This CDR3 is built from 14 residues. CDR3 coding DNA: TGCGCCAGCAGTGTACAGGATATGAACACTGAAGCTTTCTTT. Translating gives CASSVQDMNTEAFF.

The rearrangement uses TRBV7-2 and TRBJ2-5; 7 nucleotides agree with TRBD1. J gave up 0 bases and V 4 bases, and 2 bases lay outside the gene matches. Germline lookup yields CDR1 SGHTA and CDR2 FQGNSA. The length of the CDR3 is 14 residues. The CDR3 is CASSSQGYQETQYF. The CDR3 bases are TGTGCCAGCAGCTCACAGGGGTACCAAGAGACCCAGTACTTC.

This chain uses TRBV5-1 with TRBJ2-2; D possibly corresponds to TRBD2 (5 bases). In germline, CDR1 is SGHRS, CDR2 YFSETQ. The CDR3 covers 20 residues. Between the trimmed V and J ends, which lost 4 bases and 3 bases, there was a span of 28 bases. In nucleotides, the CDR3 is TGCGCCAGCAGCCCGTGGCTACTCGTAGGGTTAGCCGGGGACACCGGGGAGCTGTTTTTT. This gives the protein CASSPWLLVGLAGDTGELFF. The full variable domain, its missing parts supplied by reference TRBV5-1 and TRBJ2-2, is KAGVTQTPRYLIKTRGQQVTLSCSPISGHRSVSWYQQTPGQGLQFLFEYFSETQRNKGNFPGRFSGRQFSNSRSEMNVSTLELGDSALYLCASSPWLLVGLAGDTGELFFGEGSRLTVL.

This sequence joins TRBV5-1 and TRBJ1-4, with a possible D match to TRBD1 (5 bases). The CDR3 has 13 amino acids. Trimming removed 1 base from V and 8 bases from J, with 9 bases in between. CDR1 and CDR2 (germline): SGHRS, YFSETQ. The CDR3 here is CASSLNGGEKLFF. CDR3 coding DNA: TGCGCCAGCAGCTTGAACGGGGGAGAAAAACTGTTTTTT.

The count of this clone is one. In DNA form, the CDR3 reads TGTGCCAGCAGTTTAGGGGCGGGAGTTAGTATAAGGACAGATACGCAGTATTTT. Its translation: CASSLGAGVSIRTDTQYF. The chain links TRBV28 to TRBJ2-3; 7 nucleotides match TRBD2. Germline V gene sequence: CDR1 MDHEN, CDR2 SYDVKM. After removal of 2 bases from V and 3 bases from J, the junction contained 14 bases not matched to a gene. The CDR3 sequence is 18 residues long. Variable domain in full (rest from reference TRBV28 and TRBJ2-3): DVKVTQSSRYLVKRTGEKVFLECVQDMDHENMFWYRQDPGLGLRLIYFSYDVKMKEKGDIPEGYSVSREKKERFSLILESASTNQTSMYLCASSLGAGVSIRTDTQYFGPGTRLTVL.

The V call is TRBV29-1, the J call TRBJ1-2; 8 nucleotides agree with TRBD1. The CDR3 contains 14 residues. Germline V gene lookup returns CDR1 SQVTM and CDR2 ANQGSEA. V lost 0 bases to trimming and J lost 6 bases; unmatched junction nucleotides: 6. The CDR3 nucleotides read TGCAGCGTTGAAGATCGGGGCAGGGGGCATGGCTACACCTTC. Its protein is CSVEDRGRGHGYTF.

This chain uses TRBV28 with TRBJ2-3; 12 bases align to TRBD2. CDR3 length: 16 amino acids. V trimming: 6 bases; J trimming: 5 bases; junction bases outside the gene matches: 9. Per germline, CDR1 MDHEN and CDR2 SYDVKM. The CDR3 region is CASRILAGGTVDTQYF. The DNA for the CDR3 is TGTGCCAGCAGGATTCTAGCGGGAGGGACGGTAGATACGCAGTATTTT.

Here the CDR3 reads CATSNETSGDEQYF. The CDR3 nucleotides are TGTGCCACCAGCAATGAGACTAGCGGGGACGAGCAGTACTTC. This sequence joins TRBV15 and TRBJ2-7; the match to TRBD2 covers 11 bases. The CDR3 sequence is 14 residues long. Germline lookup yields CDR1 LNHNV and CDR2 YYDKDF (reference sequence). V was pared by 4 bases and J by 5 bases, with 4 bases of the junction left unmatched.

The chain carries TRBV13 and TRBJ1-3; weak D call: TRBD1 (5 bases). In germline, CDR1 is PRHDT, CDR2 FYEKMQ (reference sequence). The CDR3 covers 13 residues. V lost 3 bases to trimming and J lost 2 bases, with 5 bases between them. The CDR3 protein is CASSLGPGNTIYF. The CDR3 DNA is TGTGCCAGCAGCTTGGGGCCTGGAAACACCATATATTTT.

The rearrangement links TRBV7-9 to TRBJ2-2; TRBD2 might be the D (7 bases). The CDR3 runs to 16 residues. Germline V gives CDR1 SEHNR, CDR2 FQNEAQ (reference sequence). V lost 5 bases and J lost 5, with 18 bases in between. In DNA form, the CDR3 reads TGTGCCAGCAGCCCCACGGGGGGCGCAGGAACCGGGGAGCTGTTTTTT. Protein product: CASSPTGGAGTGELFF.

V gene TRBV5-4 combines with J gene TRBJ2-7; D perhaps matches TRBD1 (5 bases). This CDR3 is built from 14 residues. Germline CDR1 SGHNT, CDR2 YYREEE (reference sequence). V was clipped by 3 bases and J by 6 bases, with 16 bases between them. CDR3 DNA sequence: TGTGCCAGCAGCTCGACGGCGTCAAGGGGCGAGCAGTACTTC. It is translated as CASSSTASRGEQYF.